The clone carrying this T cell receptor beta chain was seen repeatedly, ten times or more. The antigen is not known. In the study's own analysis: The study's classifier, a distant-metastasis tool for papillary thyroid cancer, was built using CDR3 differences across clinicopathological groups. TCRdb re-clonotyped the PCR reads through MiXCR. These V and J calls are TCRdb output, not the study's own analysis. The repertoire holds tens of thousands of clones, approximately 19% seen once, with 6.9% in the top ten. This specimen comes from a study of metastatic and nonmetastatic thyroid tumors. Across the whole study: A comparison of repertoires was made across blood and tumor or nodule tissue from malignant and benign thyroid patients. Broader study findings: Patients with malignant thyroid tumors reportedly had significantly higher TCR beta diversity than those with benign nodules, in blood and tumor.

No treatment had been given to any patient before thyroid surgery. From germline, CDR1 is KGHSH and CDR2 LQKENI. This CDR3 has 16 residues. The junction had 12 bases not matched to a gene; V was cut back by 4 bases and J by 7 bases. This rearrangement joins TRBV18 to TRBJ2-1; 8 bases are shared with TRBD2. This receptor was taken from a female donor with papillary thyroid cancer or a benign thyroid nodule (not recorded which). Some clones in this sample may be carry-over from other donors' samples. Sequenced input: blood. The CDR3 DNA reads TGTGCCAGCTCACGGGTTAGCGGGGATTACCGGAATGAGCAGTTCTTC. Amino acids: CASSRVSGDYRNEQFF.